Below, 9 T cell receptor beta chains from the same sample are listed, as sequenced in a study of T cells after posttransplantation cyclophosphamide. Repertoires were generated with immunoSEQ multiplex PCR, while TCRdb's copy carries only in-frame clones and drops some. The sample includes 15,000 or so clones, around 87% of them seen just once. Control samples came 1 year after myeloablative marrow transplants with methotrexate plus calcineurin inhibitor. The sample in question was PBMCs, obtained after an allogeneic stem cell transplant with a calcineurin inhibitor and methotrexate. The receptors originated from a male patient between 45 and 60 years old who received an allogeneic stem cell transplant from an unrelated donor, was CMV-positive, and had chronic GVHD only. Certain T cells may be donor cells from the graft.

This chain connects TRBV2 to TRBJ1-3, with D possibly matching TRBD1 (6 bases). This CDR3 spans 15 amino acids. The V and J ends lost 6 bases and 2 bases respectively, with 14 bases between them. Germline lookup yields CDR1 SNHLY and CDR2 FYNNEI. The CDR3 nucleotides read TGTGCCAGCAGATGGGGGGGCACAGCTGGAAACACCATATATTTT. Translating gives CASRWGGTAGNTIYF.

The chain carries TRBV27 and TRBJ1-1; the D is unclear. Germline values: CDR1 MNHEY, CDR2 SMNVEV (reference sequence). This CDR3 is built from 14 residues. V was shortened by 5 bases and J by 4 bases, with 14 bases between the two germline ends. As DNA, the CDR3 is TGTGCCAGCAGTCTACAGCTCACTGGCACTGAAGCTTTCTTT. This codes for CASSLQLTGTEAFF.

In its sample, this clone was seen once. CDR3 residues: CASSSGQGNEKLFF. In DNA, the CDR3 is TGTGCCAGCAGCTCGGGACAGGGGAATGAAAAACTGTTTTTT. This chain joins TRBV7-9 and TRBJ1-4, with 10 positions matching TRBD1. The CDR3 runs to 14 residues. The trim removed 4 bases at V and 5 bases at J, leaving 1 base unmatched. Germline values: CDR1 SEHNR, CDR2 FQNEAQ (reference sequence).

V is TRBV9 and J is TRBJ2-7; TRBD1 matches 7 bases. This CDR3 is built from 13 residues. From germline, CDR1 is SGDLS and CDR2 YYNGEE. Trimming cost V 4 bases and J 4 bases; bases outside gene matches: 5. In nucleotides, the CDR3 is TGTGCCAGCAGCCAGGGACAGTTTTACGAGCAGTACTTC. It specifies CASSQGQFYEQYF.

J is TRBJ1-1 and V is TRBV28, with D possibly being TRBD1 (6 bases). The CDR3 runs to 13 residues. V lost 7 bases to trimming and J lost 6 bases, with 15 bases between them. Germline CDR1 reads MDHEN; CDR2 reads SYDVKM. CDR3 protein: CASTTNQGSEAFF. The CDR3 bases are TGTGCCAGCACCACTAATCAGGGGTCTGAAGCTTTCTTT.

This clone was observed a single time. This sequence joins TRBV4-1 and TRBJ2-5; the D gene is possibly TRBD1 (5 bases). This CDR3 spans 14 amino acids. Germline CDR1 MGHRA, CDR2 YSYEKL. V was pared by 1 base and J by 1 base, with 7 bases between. Here the CDR3 reads CASSQGQFQETQYF. In nucleotides, the CDR3 is TGCGCCAGCAGCCAAGGACAGTTCCAAGAGACCCAGTACTTC.

This chain links TRBV5-1 with TRBJ1-1; tentatively, D is TRBD1 (5 bases). V was pared by 1 base and J by 2 bases, with 9 bases between. This CDR3 is 14 amino acids long. CDR1 and CDR2 (germline): SGHRS, YFSETQ. The CDR3 sequence: CASSLSGANTEAFF. As DNA, the CDR3 is TGCGCCAGCAGCTTGTCTGGGGCTAACACTGAAGCTTTCTTT.

The chain's CDR3 is CASSFSVGLQETQYF. As DNA, the CDR3 is TGTGCCAGCAGTTTTTCGGTGGGACTCCAAGAGACCCAGTACTTC. The chain uses TRBV27 and TRBJ2-5; possibly TRBD2 for D (6 bases). Germline lookup yields CDR1 MNHEY and CDR2 SMNVEV (reference sequence). This CDR3 has 15 amino acids. Trimming took off 3 bases at V and 1 base at J, with 12 bases between the two ends.

The J gene is TRBJ1-4, the V gene TRBV28; possible D gene TRBD1, 6 bases. The CDR3 spans 15 residues. Trimming pared 10 bases from V and 7 bases from J, leaving 22 bases between. CDR1 is MDHEN, CDR2 SYDVKM, per germline. DNA of the CDR3: TGTGCCACCGAAGGTCAGGGGAGTGATGGTGAAAAACTGTTTTTT. Protein: CATEGQGSDGEKLFF.